This record looks at one T cell receptor (beta chain) sequence and its context. Its target antigen remains unknown. No base-level quality is on record; no much larger clone is a single base apart. The data originate from a study of neurological immune-mediated disorders (dated by TCRdb to 2018 to 2020). A note on the overall study: Among the 34 multiple sclerosis patients, approximately 31 had relapsing-remitting MS and 3 had secondary progressive MS. Using UMI-based sequencing, the study compared peripheral blood TCR-beta repertoires from patients with HTLV-I-associated myelopathy (HAM/TSP), patients with multiple sclerosis, and healthy controls. The cohort included some 70 subjects: approximately 15 with HAM/TSP, around 34 with multiple sclerosis, and about 20 healthy controls. The 90 to 120 TCR-beta libraries covered PBMC samples along with longitudinal samples, technical triplicates, and paired sorted CD4+ and CD8+ T-cell subsets. Results the study describes overall, beyond this receptor: In a phylogenetic analysis, the repertoires of 18 out of 34 MS patients fell into a single cluster of related CDR3 sequences, pointing to a possible signature at the repertoire level. TCR clonal expansion was highest in HAM/TSP patients and lowest in MS patients, with MS patients falling below even healthy controls. No identical CDR3 amino acid sequences were shared among expanded clones across subjects, suggesting private TCR-beta repertoires in all groups. No clinical or MRI features were associated with the MS cluster, and the authors said that larger cohorts are needed.

The germline V gene (reference sequence) gives CDR1 as DFQATT and CDR2 as SNEGSKA. Ends trimmed: V by 6 bases, J by 4 bases; bases unmatched to a gene: 16. Its CDR3 holds 18 amino acids, cysteine through phenylalanine. Left in the record is the CDR3 DNA by itself, 54 bases read in frame from the first base. cDNA synthesis used template-switch 5'RACE with a primer carrying a 10-nucleotide random unique molecular identifier tagging each TCR transcript. Every sequencing run covered 15-18 subjects and yielded more than 180 million TCR-beta sequences. Total RNA was extracted with the RNeasy kit. The KAPA Real-time Library Amplification kit was used to amplify TCR-beta VDJ regions with primers targeting the TCR constant region and the 5'RACE anchor. Sample indexes and Illumina adaptors were added in a first PCR, and a second PCR then increased library yield. After Ampure bead purification, the TCR product of roughly 650 bp was size-selected on a 2% E-gel SizeSelection system. Before pooling, library quality was checked on a Bioanalyzer, concentration was measured with Qubit, and libraries were quantified with the Kapa Library Quantification kit. An Illumina HiSeq 2500 sequenced the libraries paired-end 2 x 150 bp. To increase sequence diversity, roughly 24-32% phiX was spiked into each library pool. On the study's bioinformatics: The quality-filtered reads were processed with the UMI-based MiGEC pipeline, whose error correction step removed more than 80% of the raw TCR sequences. VDJ genes were aligned to IMGT germline references, and each clonotype was defined by a unique CDR3 amino acid sequence together with V-J genes. Clonal expansion, Shannon diversity and CDR3 relatedness were evaluated with VDJtools (CalcPairwiseDistances, ClusterSamples), while phylogenetic trees were built in CLCbio workbench. A clone was classed as expanded if it had 8 or more unique UMIs, a cutoff based on coefficient-of-variation modelling across technical triplicates. TCRdb trimmed public reads at Q25 via fastp, called clones via MiXCR and kept in-frame beta chains. Identical CDR3 protein sequences are pooled into one entry, listed with their most common genes and DNA. The V and J calls and clone size come from TCRdb's table, not from the authors' own analysis. Counted in this sample were 80,000 to 95,000 distinct CDR3 sequences; roughly 3.3% of them appeared once. The top ten hold 2.5% to 3% of the sample.

Unsorted PBMC libraries were generated from 2 million PBMCs stored in RNAlater at -80 °C until RNA extraction. Multiple sclerosis patients were enrolled in a US clinical protocol evaluating disease progression by magnetic resonance imaging. Peripheral blood was subjected to Ficoll-Hypaque density gradient centrifugation to isolate PBMCs, which were then cryopreserved in liquid nitrogen. This clonotype was obtained from a woman aged 50 to 60 with multiple sclerosis. Rearrangement joined TRBV20-1 to TRBJ2-2, and TRBD1 aligns with 11 junction nucleotides. Sequencing input: PBMCs. The CDR3 protein: CSATRPAGTGGLTGELFF. The DNA is as follows: TGCAGTGCAACCAGACCAGCCGGGACAGGGGGTCTCACCGGGGAGCTGTTTTTT.